This TCR beta chain was identified in a study of OX40 agonist ivuxolimab in advanced cancers. The CDR3 has 13 residues. Per the germline V gene, CDR1 is SNHLY and CDR2 is FYNNEI. Trimming removed 6 bases at V and 8 bases at J, with 16 bases between. The assay was immunoSEQ multiplex PCR, and TCRdb's table has in-frame clones only and misses some. This sample yields approximately 91,000 clones, of which around nine tenths are seen a single time; approximately 0.3% belongs to the top ten. In regard to this clone: Its antigen remains unknown.

The study's findings and limits: In the expanded peripheral T cells, antigen specificity was never determined. On average, CD8+ T cells showed a greater number of expanded clones than CD4+.

This sample comprised CD4+ or CD8+ T cells sorted from blood, obtained in a trial of the OX40 agonist ivuxolimab. The J gene is TRBJ1-1, the V gene TRBV2, with D possibly TRBD1 on 5 matching bases. This TCR was sampled from an adult with an advanced solid tumor such as melanoma, head and neck, liver or kidney cancer. DNA of the CDR3: TGTGCCAGCAGGCCGACAAATAGACAGGAAGCTTTCTTT. This sequence encodes CASRPTNRQEAFF.